What follows are 3 T cell receptor beta chains derived from one specimen sequenced in a study of beta chain features in type 1 diabetes. The isolated RNA, all of it, was reverse transcribed, so expressed TCRB transcripts were what got sequenced. The data were produced by immunoSEQ multiplex PCR, yet TCRdb's version contains in-frame clones alone and is incomplete. The sample shows about 160,000 clones, roughly 10% of them seen only once. Study results and limitations: Within each of all four CD4+ subsets, Type 1 diabetes patients had TCRB CDR3s that were moderately but significantly shorter.

These receptors have no identified antigens. Sequenced material: central memory CD4+ T cells from blood. The receptors stem from a woman younger than 45 with type 1 diabetes.

This clone occurred a few times. This sequence joins TRBV10-3 and TRBJ1-2; 10 nucleotides match TRBD1. CDR1 ENHRY and CDR2 SYGVKD come from the germline V gene. The CDR3 sequence is 13 residues long. Trimming took 8 bases from V and 8 from J; bases not matched to a gene: 8. In DNA form, the CDR3 reads TGTGCCATCGCGACAGGGGGCGTCTTGGGCTACACCTTC. This codes for CAIATGGVLGYTF.

This clone was seen only a few times. The CDR3 DNA reads as TGTGCCAGCAGCTGGGGACTAGCGGACTACAATGAGCAGTTCTTC. Translated: CASSWGLADYNEQFF. The J gene is TRBJ2-1, the V gene TRBV5-4; TRBD2 agrees at 11 bases. Germline trimming cut 3 bases from V and 3 bases from J; bases unmatched to any gene: 2. This CDR3 is built from 15 residues. Germline V gene sequence: CDR1 SGHNT, CDR2 YYREEE (reference sequence).

The chain recombines TRBV5-1 with TRBJ2-1; the match to TRBD2 covers 7 bases. The germline gives CDR1 SGHRS, CDR2 YFSETQ. V lost 7 bases and J lost 9; bases outside the gene matches: 10. This CDR3 region has 13 residues. The chain's CDR3 is CASFSGMGGEQFF. CDR3 bases: TGCGCCAGCTTCAGCGGGATGGGGGGTGAGCAGTTCTTC.